These T cell receptor beta chains were read from a single sample in a study of cytomegalovirus exposure and HLA in healthy donors. Produced via immunoSEQ multiplex PCR; TCRdb's table is partial and in-frame only. The table lists tens of thousands of clones, around 70% of them singletons. The specimen sequenced was PBMCs. The receptor source for this set is a man in his sixties in good health and CMV-seronegative. The CDR3 runs from the conserved cysteine through the conserved F or W. Each record gives: clone size, J gene, V gene, D gene, CDR3 protein, CDR3 DNA. D genes are given only for firm matches. Size is omitted from some rows. Given values are once, few, many or a class for expanded clones.

>NA|TRBJ2-7|TRBV28|NA
CASSLVLDEQYF
TGTGCCAGCAGTCTTGTTCTCGACGAGCAGTACTTC
>NA|TRBJ1-5|TRBV7-8|TRBD1
CASSPATGEGNQPQHF
TGTGCCAGCAGCCCCGCTACAGGGGAAGGCAATCAGCCCCAGCATTTT
>few|TRBJ1-1|TRBV19|TRBD1
CAIPDRGNTEAFF
TGTGCCATCCCGGACAGGGGGAACACTGAAGCTTTCTTT
>few|TRBJ1-2|TRBV7-2|TRBD1
CASSPVTGGYGYTF
TGTGCCAGCAGCCCTGTGACAGGGGGCTATGGCTACACCTTC
>NA|TRBJ2-1|TRBV9|TRBD1
CASSVGGQGVNEQFF
TGTGCCAGCAGCGTAGGGGGACAGGGGGTCAATGAGCAGTTCTTC
>NA|TRBJ1-1|TRBV4-3|TRBD1
CASSQAHGTGGTEAFF
TGCGCCAGCAGCCAAGCTCATGGGACAGGGGGCACTGAAGCTTTCTTT
>NA|TRBJ2-1|TRBV5-4|NA
CASSSGRGVYNEQFF
TGTGCCAGCAGCTCGGGGAGGGGGGTATACAATGAGCAGTTCTTC
>few|TRBJ2-7|TRBV2|NA
CASSEARGSYEQYF
TGTGCCAGCAGTGAAGCTAGGGGGAGCTACGAGCAGTACTTC
>NA|TRBJ2-5|TRBV19|TRBD1
CASSTLQGADQETQYF
TGTGCCAGTAGTACCTTACAGGGGGCAGACCAAGAGACCCAGTACTTC
>NA|TRBJ2-1|TRBV5-3|TRBD1
CARSLGDRGSYNEQFF
TGTGCCAGAAGCTTAGGGGACAGGGGATCCTACAATGAGCAGTTCTTC
>NA|TRBJ2-1|TRBV7-2|NA
CASSPPGAQGIKQFF
TGTGCCAGCAGCCCCCCTGGGGCCCAGGGTATTAAGCAGTTCTTC
>few|TRBJ1-1|TRBV18|TRBD1
CASSQGAVGTEAFF
TGTGCCAGCTCACAGGGGGCAGTGGGCACTGAAGCTTTCTTT
>NA|TRBJ1-1|TRBV7-9|NA
CASSIPIQNTEAFF
TGTGCCAGCAGCATACCGATACAGAACACTGAAGCTTTCTTT
>NA|TRBJ1-1|TRBV10-3|NA
CAISGRVQGYTEAFF
TGTGCCATCAGTGGGAGAGTCCAGGGTTATACTGAAGCTTTCTTT
>NA|TRBJ2-3|TRBV5-4|NA
CASSRGRGTTDTQYF
TGTGCCAGCAGCCGGGGGCGGGGGACCACAGATACGCAGTATTTT
>NA|TRBJ1-2|TRBV7-9|NA
CASSLGQGYTF
TGTGCCAGCAGCTTAGGGCAAGGCTACACCTTC
>few|TRBJ2-7|TRBV5-6|TRBD1
CASSLLETGTYEQYF
TGTGCCAGCAGCCTTCTCGAGACAGGGACCTACGAGCAGTACTTC
>NA|TRBJ2-1|TRBV29-1|TRBD2
CSVAPSGGANEQFF
TGCAGCGTAGCACCCAGCGGGGGGGCAAATGAGCAGTTCTTC
>NA|TRBJ2-1|TRBV5-1|NA
CASSLGNGVYNEQFF
TGCGCCAGCAGCTTGGGTAACGGGGTCTACAATGAGCAGTTCTTC
>NA|TRBJ2-7|TRBV5-4|TRBD1
CASSPKTGTVNYEQYF
TGTGCCAGCAGCCCCAAGACCGGGACAGTAAACTACGAGCAGTACTTC
>NA|TRBJ2-7|TRBV28|NA
CASTSSYEQYF
TGTGCCAGCACCAGCTCCTACGAGCAGTACTTC
>NA|TRBJ2-7|TRBV7-9|TRBD1
CASSPRDRVYEQYF
TGTGCCAGCAGCCCCCGGGACAGGGTCTACGAGCAGTACTTC
>NA|TRBJ2-1|TRBV5-1|NA
CASSLGARRSYNEQFF
TGCGCCAGCAGCTTGGGGGCACGACGCTCCTACAATGAGCAGTTCTTC
>NA|TRBJ2-5|TRBV7-2|NA
CASSLVGETQYF
TGTGCCAGCAGCTTAGTCGGAGAGACCCAGTACTTC
>once|TRBJ2-7|TRBV19|NA
CASSIGGRYEQYF
TGTGCCAGTAGTATCGGGGGAAGGTACGAGCAGTACTTC
>NA|TRBJ1-2|TRBV6-1|NA
CASSEVAYGYTF
TGTGCCAGCAGTGAAGTAGCGTATGGCTACACCTTC
>once|TRBJ1-3|TRBV30|NA
CAWSVHRYIDSGNTIYF
TGTGCCTGGAGTGTACACCGTTACATCGACTCTGGAAACACCATATATTTT
>NA|TRBJ2-7|TRBV4-3|TRBD2
CASSQGAGGYEQYF
TGCGCCAGCAGCCAAGGTGCGGGGGGGTACGAGCAGTACTTC
>NA|TRBJ2-1|TRBV7-6|NA
CASSSGSSYNEQFF
TGTGCCAGCAGTTCGGGGAGCTCCTACAATGAGCAGTTCTTC
>few|TRBJ1-1|TRBV6-5|TRBD1
CASSYSRQGHTEAFF
TGTGCCAGCAGTTACTCGCGACAGGGTCACACTGAAGCTTTCTTT
>NA|TRBJ2-1|TRBV7-9|TRBD2
CASSPSAGGPYNEQFF
TGTGCCAGCAGCCCTTCGGCGGGGGGACCCTACAATGAGCAGTTCTTC
>NA|TRBJ2-1|TRBV7-8|TRBD2
CASSWTSGTYNEQFF
TGTGCCAGCAGCTGGACTAGCGGGACGTATAATGAGCAGTTCTTC
>NA|TRBJ1-5|TRBV9|TRBD1
CASSGGTDNQPQHF
TGTGCCAGCAGCGGAGGGACAGATAATCAGCCCCAGCATTTT
>NA|TRBJ1-3|TRBV30|NA
CAWSRRGGPGNTIYF
TGTGCCTGGAGTCGTCGGGGGGGGCCTGGAAACACCATATATTTT
>NA|TRBJ2-7|TRBV5-1|NA
CASSPKLVSYEQYF
TGCGCCAGCAGCCCCAAACTAGTTTCCTACGAGCAGTACTTC
>once|TRBJ2-7|TRBV5-6|TRBD2
CVSSLAPSGGHEQYF
TGTGTCAGCAGCTTGGCGCCTAGCGGGGGGCACGAGCAGTACTTC
>NA|TRBJ1-5|TRBV14|NA
CASSLHSNQPQHF
TGTGCCAGCAGCCTCCATAGCAATCAGCCCCAGCATTTT
>NA|TRBJ1-2|TRBV25-1|NA
CASSDGGIYGYTF
TGTGCCAGCAGTGACGGGGGGATCTATGGCTACACCTTC
>NA|TRBJ2-5|TRBV6-1|NA
CATLPGRLQETQYF
TGTGCCACCCTCCCAGGGAGGCTCCAAGAGACCCAGTACTTC
>NA|TRBJ2-5|TRBV9|NA
CASSEGGIQETQYF
TGTGCCAGCAGCGAGGGGGGGATCCAAGAGACCCAGTACTTC
>NA|TRBJ2-1|TRBV5-6|TRBD1
CASGTGVYNEQFF
TGTGCCAGCGGGACAGGGGTTTACAATGAGCAGTTCTTC
>few|TRBJ1-1|TRBV19|NA
CASRSDNTLNTEAFF
TGTGCCAGTAGAAGTGACAACACTTTGAACACTGAAGCTTTCTTT
>NA|TRBJ2-7|TRBV11-2|TRBD2
CASSLSAGVSYEQYF
TGTGCCAGCAGCTTATCCGCGGGGGTCTCCTACGAGCAGTACTTC
>NA|TRBJ1-2|TRBV5-5|NA
CASSRGDKTSYGYTF
TGTGCCAGCAGCCGGGGGGACAAGACTAGCTATGGCTACACCTTC
>NA|TRBJ2-7|TRBV28|NA
CASSQSFYEQYF
TGTGCCTCCAGTCAGTCTTTTTACGAGCAGTACTTC
>NA|TRBJ1-6|TRBV30|NA
CAWSVGTYNSPLHF
TGTGCCTGGAGTGTAGGGACATATAATTCACCCCTCCACTTT
>NA|TRBJ2-7|TRBV6-6|TRBD2
CASRVAGGGSYEQYF
TGTGCCAGCAGGGTAGCGGGAGGGGGCTCCTACGAGCAGTACTTC
>few|TRBJ1-1|TRBV28|NA
CASSDGGSPLDNTEAFF
TGTGCCAGCAGCGATGGGGGGAGTCCTCTGGATAACACTGAAGCTTTCTTT
>NA|TRBJ2-2|TRBV19|NA
CASSIGRGSDTGELFF
TGTGCCAGTAGTATAGGTCGAGGATCGGACACCGGGGAGCTGTTTTTT
>NA|TRBJ2-7|TRBV5-1|TRBD2
CASRSAGGRGEQYF
TGCGCCAGCAGGTCGGCGGGGGGGCGAGGCGAGCAGTACTTC
>NA|TRBJ1-1|TRBV2|NA
CASSGGGRGTEAFF
TGTGCCAGCAGTGGGGGGGGGCGGGGCACTGAAGCTTTCTTT
>NA|TRBJ1-6|TRBV6-5|TRBD1
CASSPQGQGNSPLHF
TGTGCCAGCAGCCCACAGGGACAGGGAAATTCACCCCTCCACTTT
>NA|TRBJ2-3|TRBV11-2|TRBD1
CASSLEGTGNGDTQYF
TGTGCCAGCAGCTTAGAAGGGACAGGGAATGGAGATACGCAGTATTTT
>NA|TRBJ2-7|TRBV28|NA
CASTETGAMPTQYF
TGTGCCAGCACCGAGACAGGCGCAATGCCGACGCAGTACTTC
>once|TRBJ2-5|TRBV5-1|NA
CASSLWAPGETQYF
TGCGCCAGCAGCTTGTGGGCCCCAGGGGAGACCCAGTACTTC
>few|TRBJ2-3|TRBV5-6|NA
CASSLLDTGTDTQYF
TGTGCCAGCAGCTTGCTGGACACGGGCACAGATACGCAGTATTTT
>NA|TRBJ1-1|TRBV9|TRBD1
CASSARDRGAEAFF
TGTGCCAGCAGCGCTCGGGACAGGGGGGCTGAAGCTTTCTTT